Shown below are 14 T cell receptor beta chains from a single sample sequenced in a study of CD8 T cells in Susac syndrome. A quantity of about 0.5 to 1 ug RNA underwent reverse transcription using random hexamers. MiXCR, run by TCRdb on the immunoSEQ multiplex PCR reads, gives a single entry per CDR3 protein. This sample has around 150,000 distinct CDR3 sequences, with 95% found just once. The sequenced material came from CD8+ T cells from PBMCs. The receptor set was obtained from a human donor with Susac syndrome.

The chain employs TRBV10-3 and TRBJ2-1; no reliable D call. Germline V gives CDR1 ENHRY, CDR2 SYGVKD. V lost 8 bases to trimming and J lost 4 bases, with 6 bases between them. This CDR3 spans 11 amino acids. The CDR3 loop is CAIRVYNEQFF. For the CDR3, the DNA is TGTGCCATCCGGGTTTACAATGAGCAGTTCTTC.

The CDR3 region is CSVTGTAWAFF. The DNA for the CDR3 is TGCAGCGTTACCGGGACAGCGTGGGCTTTCTTT. The chain employs TRBV29-1 and TRBJ1-1; 7 bases fit TRBD1. Unmatched junction bases numbered 8, after V lost 5 bases and J lost 11 bases. The CDR3 sequence is 11 residues long. In germline, CDR1 is SQVTM, CDR2 ANQGSEA.

This chain links TRBV5-6 with TRBJ2-3, with 8 bases aligning to TRBD2. V dropped 2 bases and J dropped 6; count of bases not matched to a gene: 5. This CDR3 region has 14 residues. Germline lookup yields CDR1 SGHDT and CDR2 YYEEEE. CDR3 coding DNA: TGTGCCAGCAGCTTTGGTAGCGGGATGGATACGCAGTATTTT. This gives the protein CASSFGSGMDTQYF.

This clonotype showed up just once. V and J are TRBV21-1 and TRBJ1-2; the table gives TRBD1 as D, unverified against the DNA. TRBV21-1 is given as a pseudogene. CDR3 size: 13 residues. For the CDR3, the DNA is TGTGCCAGCACCTTGACAGAATATAACGGCTACACCTTC. The encoded protein is CASTLTEYNGYTF.

The chain joins TRBV30 to TRBJ1-2, with 9 bases fitting TRBD1. The germline gives CDR1 GTSNPN, CDR2 SVGIG (reference sequence). This CDR3 is built from 19 residues. V lost 3 bases and J lost 5; bases outside the gene matches: 22. The CDR3 reads CAWRFVPGQGTPATYGYTF. The CDR3 DNA is TGTGCCTGGAGATTCGTCCCGGGACAGGGAACTCCTGCTACTTATGGCTACACCTTC.

The chain combines TRBV27 with TRBJ2-7, with 7 bases fitting TRBD1. The ends lost 5 bases at V and 3 bases at J; junction bases unmatched: 7. The CDR3 totals 14 residues. CDR1 is MNHEY and CDR2 is SMNVEV in the germline V gene (reference sequence). CDR3 in DNA: TGTGCCAGCAGTACGCCGGGACAGCTCTACGAGCAGTACTTC. This gives the protein CASSTPGQLYEQYF.

The gene calls are TRBV7-6 and TRBJ1-4; D uncertain. This CDR3 is 14 amino acids long. Germline V gives CDR1 SGHVS, CDR2 FNYEAQ. The germline V and J ends were trimmed by 8 bases and 3 bases, with 13 bases remaining between them. CDR3 DNA: TGTGCCAGCGGCTACCGGATCTCTAATGAAAAACTGTTTTTT. This gives the protein CASGYRISNEKLFF.

This chain uses TRBV29-1 with TRBJ1-2; D gene unclear. V was trimmed by 2 bases and J by 2 bases, leaving 6 bases between them. The V gene's germline CDR1 is SQVTM and CDR2 ANQGSEA. The CDR3 length is 12 residues. This chain's CDR3 is CSVEIWNYGYTF. The CDR3 bases are TGCAGCGTTGAAATATGGAACTATGGCTACACCTTC.

This clonotype came up once. V usage is TRBV11-2 and J usage is TRBJ2-7; TRBD1 agrees at 7 bases. With V trimmed by 5 bases and J by 1 base, 5 bases remained unmatched. This CDR3 contains 14 residues. Germline CDR1 and CDR2: SGHAT and FQNNGV. The CDR3 here is CASSRGQLSYEQYF. The DNA for the CDR3 is TGTGCCAGCAGCCGGGGACAGCTATCCTACGAGCAGTACTTC.

The V gene is TRBV19, the J gene TRBJ2-7; D is uncertain. The V end lost 9 bases, the J end lost 2 bases, and 17 bases lay between the germline ends. CDR1 and CDR2 (germline): LNHDA, SQIVND (reference sequence). This CDR3 is built from 14 residues. Here the CDR3 DNA reads TGTGCCAGCTCCCCAACAGATGACACCTACGAGCAGTACTTC. Translating gives CASSPTDDTYEQYF.

This rearrangement joins TRBV9 to TRBJ2-2, with no clear D. The V end lost 3 bases, the J end lost 6 bases, and 6 bases lay between the germline ends. Germline V gene lookup returns CDR1 SGDLS and CDR2 YYNGEE. This CDR3 is built from 12 residues. In DNA, the CDR3 is TGTGCCAGCAGCGCCCCCGCCGGGGAGCTGTTTTTT. Amino acids: CASSAPAGELFF.

V and J are TRBV6-5 and TRBJ1-4; the match to TRBD1 covers 8 bases. V lost 4 bases and J lost 5; bases outside the gene matches: 12. The CDR3 runs 17 residues. Germline V gives CDR1 MNHEY, CDR2 SVGAGI. The CDR3 protein is CASSSPSGGELNEKLFF. The CDR3 nucleotides read TGTGCCAGCAGTTCCCCCTCAGGGGGCGAGCTAAATGAAAAACTGTTTTTT.

V usage is TRBV25-1 and J usage is TRBJ2-5; D tentatively fits TRBD1 or TRBD2 (6 bases each). The CDR3 is 15 amino acids. V was trimmed by 5 bases and J by 4 bases, leaving 17 bases between them. Per the germline V gene, CDR1 is MGHDK and CDR2 is SYGVNS. The CDR3 here is CASSLMTGAGETQYF. For the CDR3, the DNA is TGTGCCAGCAGTCTGATGACAGGAGCGGGAGAGACCCAGTACTTC.

The chain uses TRBV14 and TRBJ2-1; D unresolved. Between the trimmed V and J ends, which lost 5 bases and 8 bases, there was a span of 16 bases. Germline V gene data show CDR1 as SGHDN and CDR2 as FVKESK. CDR3 length: 14 residues. The CDR3 DNA reads as TGTGCCAGCAGCATCATGGTCGCCGGCGATGAGCAGTTCTTC. Encoded protein: CASSIMVAGDEQFF.